This TCR beta chain was captured by sequencing in a study of early T cells in non-severe SARS-CoV-2 infection. The CDR3 sequence is 14 residues long. Unmatched junction bases numbered 4, after V lost 5 bases and J lost 7 bases. CDR1 is SGDLS and CDR2 is YYNGEE in the germline V gene. TCRdb independently ran MiXCR on the 5' RACE reads; one entry per CDR3 protein. The data show 45,000 to 55,000 distinct CDR3 sequences, around a tenth seen once. The receptor was derived from an adult who was a healthcare worker with PCR-confirmed SARS-CoV-2 infection or an uninfected control (not recorded which). Sequenced: whole blood. The J gene is TRBJ1-6, the V gene TRBV9, with 9 bases lining up with TRBD1. The CDR3 coding sequence is TGTGCCAGCAGAGGGGGACAGGGAAATTCACCCCTCCACTTT. Its protein is CASRGGQGNSPLHF. The variable domain in full, with the rest retrieved from reference TRBV9 and TRBJ1-6, is DSGVTQTPKHLITATGQRVTLRCSPRSGDLSVYWYQQSLDQGLQFLIQYYNGEERAKGNILERFSAQQFPDLHSELNLSSLELGDSALYFCASRGGQGNSPLHFGNGTRLTVT.